Listed here are 20 T cell receptor beta chains from one sample, sequenced in a study of CD8+ T cells in alopecia areata. Treatment defined: oral pan-JAK inhibitor, 5-10 mg twice daily. RNA, once extracted, was reverse transcribed into cDNA for use as the sequencing template. The method was immunoSEQ multiplex PCR; TCRdb's version includes in-frame clones alone and lacks a portion of them. The sample lists around 300,000 clones, 60% occurring once. Specimen: CD4+ T cells sorted from blood, collected around week 53, from a patient treated with tofacitinib. The receptors stem from a human donor with alopecia areata.

The chain joins TRBV13 to TRBJ2-7; no definite D call. V was clipped by 0 bases and J by 6 bases, with 15 bases between them. This CDR3 is built from 15 residues. Germline CDR1 reads PRHDT; CDR2 reads FYEKMQ (reference sequence). CDR3: CASSLGGPHKGEQYF. DNA for the CDR3: TGTGCCAGCAGCTTAGGTGGACCCCATAAGGGCGAGCAGTACTTC. Combining the CDR3 with reference TRBV13 and TRBJ2-7 gives the whole variable domain AAGVIQSPRHLIKEKRETATLKCYPIPRHDTVYWYQQGPGQDPQFLISFYEKMQSDKGSIPDRFSAQQFSDYHSELNMSSLELGDSALYFCASSLGGPHKGEQYFGPGTRLTVT.

The chain recombines TRBV7-2 with TRBJ1-1, with D possibly being TRBD1 (6 bases). Trimming took 5 bases from V and 1 from J, leaving 8 bases between them. Germline values: CDR1 SGHTA, CDR2 FQGNSA. The CDR3 covers 13 residues. CDR3 protein: CASSLTGNTEAFF. The CDR3 bases are TGTGCCAGCAGCCTGACAGGGAACACTGAAGCTTTCTTT.

The genes are TRBV19 and TRBJ2-3; D perhaps matches TRBD2 (5 bases). Germline V gene lookup returns CDR1 LNHDA and CDR2 SQIVND (reference sequence). This CDR3 has 17 residues. V was trimmed by 7 bases and J by 0 bases, leaving 20 bases between them. The DNA of the CDR3 is TGTGCCAGTAACGCACCCCCGGCCCGGACTAGCACAGATACGCAGTATTTT. Protein: CASNAPPARTSTDTQYF.

The V gene is TRBV18, the J gene TRBJ1-6; D might be TRBD1 (6 bases). The CDR3 totals 16 residues. Trimming took 2 bases from V and 4 from J, leaving 12 bases between them. The V gene's germline CDR1 is KGHSH and CDR2 LQKENI. The CDR3, as DNA: TGTGCCAGCTCACCATCCGGACAGATTTATAATTCACCCCTCCACTTT. Its translation is CASSPSGQIYNSPLHF.

The rearrangement uses TRBV29-1 and TRBJ1-2; 11 nucleotides line up with TRBD1. Trimming at V came to 4 bases and at J to 3 bases, leaving 10 bases not matched to a gene. CDR1 is SQVTM, CDR2 ANQGSEA, per germline. The CDR3 has 16 amino acids. This chain's CDR3 is CSVGGQGAGRYYGYTF. CDR3 in DNA: TGCAGCGTTGGAGGACAGGGGGCCGGGAGGTACTATGGCTACACCTTC.

A few counts support this clone. This chain uses TRBV10-3 with TRBJ2-3; D is undetermined. From germline, CDR1 is ENHRY and CDR2 SYGVKD. The CDR3 covers 15 residues. Trimming took off 0 bases at V and 3 bases at J, with 10 bases between the two ends. The CDR3 here is CAISESVDGTDTQYF. The CDR3 coding sequence is TGTGCCATCAGTGAGTCCGTTGATGGGACAGATACGCAGTATTTT.

The chain combines TRBV18 with TRBJ1-1; D remains unclear. CDR3 length: 13 amino acids. V shed 2 bases and J shed 3 bases, with 7 bases lying between them. Germline assignment: CDR1 KGHSH and CDR2 LQKENI. CDR3 region: CASSPLRDTEAFF. CDR3 nucleotides: TGTGCCAGCTCACCATTGAGGGACACTGAAGCTTTCTTT. The whole variable domain, remainder taken from reference TRBV18 and TRBJ1-1, is NAGVMQNPRHLVRRRGQEARLRCSPMKGHSHVYWYRQLPEEGLKFMVYLQKENIIDESGMPKERFSAEFPKEGPSILRIQQVVRGDSAAYFCASSPLRDTEAFFGQGTRLTVV.

This chain joins TRBV30 and TRBJ1-3; D unclear. This CDR3 contains 14 residues. Trimming removed 5 bases from V and 2 bases from J, with 13 bases in between. Germline V lookup: CDR1 GTSNPN, CDR2 SVGIG (reference sequence). CDR3 residues: CAWAHNLAGNTIYF. CDR3 DNA: TGTGCCTGGGCCCACAACTTGGCTGGAAACACCATATATTTT.

The chain joins TRBV5-1 to TRBJ2-7; no clear D. The ends were cut back, 3 bases at V and 0 bases at J, with 13 bases in the middle. The length of the CDR3 is 15 residues. Germline loops: CDR1 SGHRS, CDR2 YFSETQ. Written as DNA, the CDR3 is TGCGCCAGCAGCTCAGCACTCACGGACTCCTACGAGCAGTACTTC. This gives the protein CASSSALTDSYEQYF.

The chain combines TRBV29-1 with TRBJ2-5, with TRBD2 matching over 9 bases. The junction had 4 bases not matched to a gene; V was cut back by 3 bases and J by 5 bases. The CDR3 consists of 13 residues. The germline CDR1 and CDR2 sequences are SQVTM and ANQGSEA. Here the CDR3 DNA reads TGCAGCGTTGAGGGGCTAGCGGGGGAGACCCAGTACTTC. Its translation is CSVEGLAGETQYF.

This clone was observed a single time. The J gene is TRBJ1-1, the V gene TRBV9, with a possible D match to TRBD1 (6 bases). Germline CDR1 is SGDLS and CDR2 is YYNGEE. The CDR3 covers 16 residues. Trimming stripped 3 bases from V and 1 base from J, with 16 bases between. The CDR3 is CASSASWGQKNTEAFF. The CDR3, as DNA: TGTGCCAGCAGCGCGTCTTGGGGGCAGAAGAACACTGAAGCTTTCTTT.

The chain is built from TRBV5-1 and TRBJ1-1; D may be TRBD1 (5 bases). The germline CDR1 and CDR2 sequences are SGHRS and YFSETQ. V lost 4 bases and J lost 2, with 9 bases in between. This CDR3 spans 13 amino acids. The CDR3 protein is CASSIDRNTEAFF. CDR3 coding DNA: TGCGCCAGCAGCATTGACAGAAACACTGAAGCTTTCTTT.

V is TRBV7-9 and J is TRBJ1-6; perhaps TRBD1 as D (6 bases). Trimming shortened V by 1 base and J by 6 bases, and 10 bases separated the two germline ends. The CDR3 runs 15 residues. Germline CDR1 SEHNR, CDR2 FQNEAQ (reference sequence). CDR3 protein: CASSLEGGPNSPLHF. The CDR3 DNA sequence: TGTGCCAGCAGCTTAGAAGGGGGGCCTAATTCACCCCTCCACTTT.

This clone was picked up a small number of times. The J gene is TRBJ1-2, the V gene TRBV15; a possible D gene is TRBD1 (5 bases). The V end lost 1 base, the J end lost 8 bases, and 11 bases lay between the germline ends. In germline, CDR1 is LNHNV, CDR2 YYDKDF (reference sequence). The CDR3 totals 13 residues. In DNA, the CDR3 is TGTGCCACCAGCAGAGCCCCAGGGAGAGGCTACACCTTC. Encoded protein: CATSRAPGRGYTF. The full variable domain, completed using reference TRBV15 and TRBJ1-2, is DAMVIQNPRYQVTQFGKPVTLSCSQTLNHNVMYWYQQKSSQAPKLLFHYYDKDFNNEADTPDNFQSRRPNTSFCFLDIRSPGLGDTAMYLCATSRAPGRGYTFGSGTRLTVV.

V usage is TRBV5-1 and J usage is TRBJ1-6; D remains ambiguous. Looked up from germline, CDR1 is SGHRS and CDR2 is YFSETQ. The CDR3 totals 13 residues. Trimming removed 1 base from V and 12 bases from J, with 11 bases in between. The CDR3 loop reads CASSLQAQEPLHF. In nucleotides, the CDR3 is TGCGCCAGCAGCTTGCAGGCCCAAGAACCCCTCCACTTT.

CDR3 region: CASSVAGRQETQYF. The CDR3 nucleotides are TGTGCCAGCAGCGTAGCCGGACGGCAAGAGACCCAGTACTTC. The gene calls are TRBV9 and TRBJ2-5; D gene uncertain. CDR1 is SGDLS and CDR2 is YYNGEE in the germline V gene. The CDR3 length is 14 residues. V was clipped by 0 bases and J by 2 bases, with 8 bases between them.

The V call is TRBV27, the J call TRBJ1-5, with D tentatively TRBD1 (6 bases). Looked up from germline, CDR1 is MNHEY and CDR2 is SMNVEV (reference sequence). The CDR3 is made up of 14 amino acids. V was trimmed by 5 bases and J by 3 bases, leaving 11 bases between them. CDR3 in amino acids: CASSTSGANQPQHF. CDR3 bases: TGTGCCAGCAGTACCTCAGGGGCCAATCAGCCCCAGCATTTT.

This clone was seen a handful of times. V is TRBV29-1 and J is TRBJ2-3; the D call may be TRBD1 or TRBD2 (6 bases each). Looked up from germline, CDR1 is SQVTM and CDR2 is ANQGSEA. This CDR3 is built from 15 residues. The CDR3 loop reads CSVESTGTWTDTQYF. The CDR3 region has the DNA TGCAGTGTAGAATCCACAGGGACTTGGACAGATACGCAGTATTTT.

This clone has just a few counts. The chain uses TRBV29-1 and TRBJ1-2; 9 bases map to TRBD1. The ends lost 7 bases at V and 8 bases at J; junction bases unmatched: 11. Germline CDR1 reads SQVTM; CDR2 reads ANQGSEA. The CDR3 is 13 residues long. The CDR3 reads CSGQDRGTEGYTF. The CDR3 region has the DNA TGCAGCGGACAAGACAGGGGGACTGAAGGCTACACCTTC.

This clone was counted once. The J gene is TRBJ2-2, the V gene TRBV10-3; D might be TRBD2 (5 bases). Germline CDR1 reads ENHRY; CDR2 reads SYGVKD. The CDR3 is 13 residues long. V shed 10 bases and J shed 6 bases, with 15 bases lying between them. The CDR3 nucleotides are TGTGCCACCCCGGGAAGCAGCGCCGGGGAGCTGTTTTTT. Translated, it gives CATPGSSAGELFF.